This T cell receptor (beta chain) was sequenced in a study of technical replicates of blood from a few donors. This CDR3 is 16 amino acids long. Trimming at V came to 1 base and at J to 5 bases, leaving 8 bases not matched to a gene. Per germline, CDR1 SGHTA and CDR2 FQGNSA. Data came from immunoSEQ multiplex PCR; TCRdb stores just in-frame clones and leaves some out. The sample consists of 100,000 or so clones, 95% of them appearing once. The sequencing sample was made of T cells isolated from PBMCs. The sequence was obtained from a human donor in good health. The rearrangement joins TRBV7-2 to TRBJ2-5, with 9 positions matching TRBD2. CDR3 nucleotides: TGTGCCAGCAGCTTAGGTTGGGGCGGGGGGGTTGAGACCCAGTACTTC. This translates into CASSLGWGGGVETQYF. Full variable domain (remainder filled in from reference TRBV7-2 and TRBJ2-5): GAGVSQSPSNKVTEKGKDVELRCDPISGHTALYWYRQSLGQGLEFLIYFQGNSAPDKSGLPSDRFSAERTGGSVSTLTIQRTQQEDSAVYLCASSLGWGGGVETQYFGPGTRLLVL.